These 15 T cell receptor beta chains were all obtained from the same sample, sequenced in a study of siplizumab effects on memory and regulatory T cells. The assay was immunoSEQ multiplex PCR, and TCRdb's table has in-frame clones only and misses some. This table has more than 85,000 clones, around 90% appearing once. Material: Tregs sorted from blood. These receptors were taken from a human donor in good health.

This clone was found once. The chain joins TRBV28 to TRBJ2-4; 7 bases match TRBD1. Losses at the gene ends were 6 bases for V and 2 bases for J; bases not matched to a gene: 7. CDR1 MDHEN and CDR2 SYDVKM come from the germline V gene. The CDR3 is 15 residues long. The CDR3: CASSATGMPKNIQYF. The CDR3 DNA reads TGTGCCAGCAGCGCGACAGGGATGCCCAAAAACATTCAGTACTTC.

The chain is built from TRBV7-3 and TRBJ2-3; maybe TRBD2 (5 bases). This CDR3 has 15 amino acids. In germline, CDR1 is SGHTA, CDR2 FQGTGA. Trimming removed 1 base at V and 4 bases at J, with 12 bases between. The CDR3: CASSLNGIRADTQYF. In nucleotides, the CDR3 is TGTGCCAGCAGCTTAAACGGGATTCGCGCAGATACGCAGTATTTT.

The count of this clone is one. The chain combines TRBV25-1 with TRBJ1-4; no clear D gene. CDR1 is MGHDK, CDR2 SYGVNS, per germline. CDR3 length: 14 residues. Deletions cut 0 bases from V and 4 bases from J, with 6 bases between. CDR3 nucleotides: TGTGCCAGCAGTGAATATCCAAATAATGAAAAACTGTTTTTT. Translated, it gives CASSEYPNNEKLFF.

This sequence joins TRBV5-8 and TRBJ2-1, with D uncertain. Per the germline V gene, CDR1 is SGHTS and CDR2 is YDEGEE. Between the trimmed V and J ends, which lost 2 bases and 8 bases, there was a span of 5 bases. This CDR3 is built from 11 residues. The CDR3 loop reads CASSFVYEQFF. The CDR3 nucleotides read TGTGCCAGCAGCTTTGTCTATGAGCAGTTCTTC.

This chain connects TRBV10-3 to TRBJ1-4, with a tentative D call TRBD1 (5 bases). Between the trimmed V and J ends, which lost 10 bases and 4 bases, there was a span of 13 bases. From germline, CDR1 is ENHRY and CDR2 SYGVKD. This CDR3 spans 13 amino acids. The CDR3 loop reads CATQRGSNEKLFF. CDR3 coding DNA: TGTGCCACCCAACGGGGGAGTAATGAAAAACTGTTTTTT.

The chain is built from TRBV7-9 and TRBJ2-7; perhaps D is TRBD1 or TRBD2 (5 bases each). The CDR3 covers 14 residues. Germline lookup yields CDR1 SEHNR and CDR2 FQNEAQ (reference sequence). V was trimmed by 0 bases and J by 9 bases, leaving 15 bases between them. This chain's CDR3 is CASSLAGVSPRQYF. CDR3 bases: TGTGCCAGCAGCTTAGCGGGGGTTTCCCCTAGGCAGTACTTC.

The chain employs TRBV6-1 and TRBJ1-5; D gene ambiguous. The CDR3 totals 12 residues. V was clipped by 3 bases and J by 5 bases, with 5 bases between them. Germline CDR1 and CDR2: MNHNS and SASEGT. Written as DNA, the CDR3 is TGTGCCAGCAGTGAGAGGTATCAGCCCCAGCATTTT. This sequence encodes CASSERYQPQHF.

J is TRBJ2-1 and V is TRBV6-9, with a possible D match to TRBD2 (6 bases). This CDR3 contains 19 residues. CDR1 is MNHGY, CDR2 SVAAGI, per germline. V lost 4 bases and J lost 2, with 24 bases in between. CDR3 sequence: CASSSYAGEASVTYNEQFF. The CDR3 nucleotides read TGTGCCAGCAGTTCCTACGCAGGAGAGGCTAGCGTAACCTACAATGAGCAGTTCTTC.

The gene calls are TRBV6-5 and TRBJ2-7; no clear D gene. The CDR3 sequence is 14 residues long. Germline CDR1 and CDR2: MNHEY and SVGAGI. V was clipped by 11 bases and J by 0 bases, with 17 bases between them. The CDR3 spells CASRKDRTSYEQYF. DNA for the CDR3: TGTGCCTCCCGGAAGGACCGAACCTCCTACGAGCAGTACTTC.

The chain joins TRBV5-6 to TRBJ2-7; either TRBD1 or TRBD2 may supply D (5 bases each). The V gene lost 0 bases and the J gene lost 4 bases, with 8 bases spanning the gap. The CDR3 length is 13 residues. Germline loops: CDR1 SGHDT, CDR2 YYEEEE. CDR3 in amino acids: CASSLGGMYEQYF. The CDR3 DNA reads TGTGCCAGCAGCTTGGGGGGGATGTACGAGCAGTACTTC.

This clone was seen once. This chain joins TRBV30 and TRBJ2-3; 8 nucleotides align to TRBD2. V was pared by 2 bases and J by 0 bases, with 1 base of the junction left unmatched. The CDR3 sequence is 14 residues long. From germline, CDR1 is GTSNPN and CDR2 SVGIG (reference sequence). For the CDR3, the DNA is TGTGCCTGGAGTACTAGCGGAAGCACAGATACGCAGTATTTT. Amino acid sequence: CAWSTSGSTDTQYF. The entire variable domain, with the rest obtained from reference TRBV30 and TRBJ2-3, is as follows: SQTIHQWPATLVQPVGSPLSLECTVEGTSNPNLYWYRQAAGRGLQLLFYSVGIGQISSEVPQNLSASRPQDRQFILSSKKLLLSDSGFYLCAWSTSGSTDTQYFGPGTRLTVL.

This chain links TRBV28 with TRBJ2-7; D gene ambiguous. With 5 bases removed from V and 2 bases from J, the gap between germline ends came to 4 bases. The germline CDR1 and CDR2 sequences are MDHEN and SYDVKM. The CDR3 has 11 residues. The CDR3 coding sequence is TGTGCCAGCAGTATCACCTACGAGCAGTACTTC. Translating gives CASSITYEQYF.

The chain carries TRBV5-4 and TRBJ2-2; 10 bases are shared with TRBD2. Germline CDR1 and CDR2: SGHNT and YYREEE (reference sequence). The CDR3 runs 16 residues. V shed 4 bases, J shed 4 bases, and the junction held 7 bases outside the gene matches. CDR3 DNA sequence: TGTGCCAGCAGCACCGTAGCGGGAGGCGTCACCGGGGAGCTGTTTTTT. Its translation: CASSTVAGGVTGELFF. The whole variable domain, filled in from reference TRBV5-4 and TRBJ2-2, reads ETGVTQSPTHLIKTRGQQVTLRCSSQSGHNTVSWYQQALGQGPQFIFQYYREEENGRGNFPPRFSGLQFPNYSSELNVNALELDDSALYLCASSTVAGGVTGELFFGEGSRLTVL.

The chain links TRBV11-3 to TRBJ1-1; D not certain. CDR3 length: 13 amino acids. Germline CDR1 reads SGHNT; CDR2 reads YENEEA. Trimming shortened V by 1 base and J by 4 bases, and 7 bases separated the two germline ends. CDR3 bases: TGTGCCAGCAGCTTAGCATGGGGCACTGAAGCTTTCTTT. Translation: CASSLAWGTEAFF.

CDR3 bases: TGCGCCAGCAGCTGGAACCGGGGGACCGAAAAACTGTTTTTT. Translating gives CASSWNRGTEKLFF. This chain joins TRBV5-1 and TRBJ1-4, with D possibly TRBD1 on 5 matching bases. This CDR3 has 14 residues. Germline V gene data show CDR1 as SGHRS and CDR2 as YFSETQ. Trimming left V 3 bases short and J 8 bases short, with 14 bases between. Filled out from reference TRBV5-1 and TRBJ1-4, the complete variable domain reads KAGVTQTPRYLIKTRGQQVTLSCSPISGHRSVSWYQQTPGQGLQFLFEYFSETQRNKGNFPGRFSGRQFSNSRSEMNVSTLELGDSALYLCASSWNRGTEKLFFGSGTQLSVL.